Listed below are T cell receptor beta chains from one sample, sequenced in a study of control samples from healthy donors and cancer patients. The data were produced by immunoSEQ multiplex PCR, yet TCRdb's version contains in-frame clones alone and is incomplete. The listing contains roughly 190,000 clones. Input material: blood. These receptors were taken from a woman aged 25 to 39 in good health. CDR3s leave out the opening cysteine and the closing phenylalanine or tryptophan.

>TRBJ1-2|TRBV28
ASRLDRLYGYT
>TRBJ2-2|TRBV18
ASSPRGPDTGELF
>TRBJ1-5|TRBV24-1
ATSVFSPGQRHYQPQH
>TRBJ1-1|TRBV10-3
AISKGLQNTEAF
>TRBJ2-7|TRBV4-1
ASSSRTGDPYEQY
>TRBJ2-5|TRBV7-9
ASSIQGARVVTQY
>TRBJ2-7|TRBV14
ASSQKSSQRGGYEQY
>TRBJ1-4|TRBV18
ASSPGDRGRGKLF
>TRBJ1-1|TRBV6-2/TRBV6-3
ASSYPGRGTEAF
>TRBJ2-3|TRBV14
ASSSREGGGILDTQY
>TRBJ1-6|TRBV6-5
ASSYWGNSPLH
>TRBJ2-7|TRBV6-8
ASSYSPGIYEQY
>TRBJ1-5|TRBV28
ASSSTDQPQH
>TRBJ2-7|TRBV7-8
ASSLEADSSSYEQY
>TRBJ2-1|TRBV4-1
ASSQGQSSYNEQF
>TRBJ1-1|TRBV25-1
ASSSRTGVGTEAF
>TRBJ1-5|TRBV30
AWSWGGGYQPQH
>TRBJ1-4|TRBV6-5
ASSPGQKSEKLF
>TRBJ1-1|TRBV10-3
AINEGGEGIRRSNTEAF
>TRBJ2-5|TRBV5-1
ASSRRTGPIQETQY
>TRBJ1-1|TRBV6-1
ASSEAPWRGAMNTEAF
>TRBJ2-6|TRBV7-6
ATTSKQGANGANVLT